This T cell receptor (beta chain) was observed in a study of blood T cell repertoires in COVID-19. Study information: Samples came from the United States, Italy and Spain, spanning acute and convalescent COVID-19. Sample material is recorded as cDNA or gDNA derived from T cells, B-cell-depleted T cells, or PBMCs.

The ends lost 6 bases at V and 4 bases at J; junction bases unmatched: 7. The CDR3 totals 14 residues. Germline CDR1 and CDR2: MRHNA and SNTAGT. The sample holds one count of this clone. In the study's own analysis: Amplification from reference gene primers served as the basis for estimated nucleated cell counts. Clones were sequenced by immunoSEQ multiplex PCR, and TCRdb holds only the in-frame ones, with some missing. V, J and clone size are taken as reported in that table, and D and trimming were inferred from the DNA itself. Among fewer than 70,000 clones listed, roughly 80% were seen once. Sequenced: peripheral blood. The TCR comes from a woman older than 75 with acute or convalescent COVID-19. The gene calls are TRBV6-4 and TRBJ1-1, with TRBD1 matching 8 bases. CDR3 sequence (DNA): TGTGCCAGCAGCTCGACAGGGGCTCCCACTGAAGCTTTCTTT. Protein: CASSSTGAPTEAFF.